This entry lists 26 T cell receptor beta chains sequenced from one sample in a study of technical replicates of blood from four donors. Data came from immunoSEQ multiplex PCR; TCRdb stores just in-frame clones and leaves some out. The sample lists about 88,000 clones, around 93% seen once, with 0.34% in the top ten. Sample: T cells isolated from PBMCs. These receptors were collected from a human donor in good health.

This rearrangement joins TRBV19 to TRBJ2-7; D is unclear. Germline V gene data show CDR1 as LNHDA and CDR2 as SQIVND (reference sequence). The CDR3 sequence is 14 residues long. Trimming took 1 base from V and 2 from J, leaving 9 bases between them. The CDR3 nucleotides are TGTGCCAGTAGTATAGCCGGTTTTACCTACGAGCAGTACTTC. Residues: CASSIAGFTYEQYF. The full variable domain, in which reference TRBV19 and TRBJ2-7 provide the parts outside the CDR3, is DGGITQSPKYLFRKEGQNVTLSCEQNLNHDAMYWYRQDPGQGLRLIYYSQIVNDFQKGDIAEGYSVSREKKESFPLTVTSAQKNPTAFYLCASSIAGFTYEQYFGPGTRLTVT.

The chain has TRBV15 and TRBJ2-1; D is possibly TRBD2 (6 bases). CDR3 length: 15 residues. The V gene lost 1 base and the J gene lost 2 bases, with 9 bases spanning the gap. Germline CDR1 reads LNHNV; CDR2 reads YYDKDF (reference sequence). The CDR3 loop reads CATSRVSGPYNEQFF. For the CDR3, the DNA is TGTGCCACCAGCAGAGTTAGCGGACCCTACAATGAGCAGTTCTTC.

V usage is TRBV21-1 and J usage is TRBJ2-5; the table's D call, TRBD2, has no DNA check behind it. TRBV21-1 has pseudogene status. This CDR3 is 18 amino acids long. The CDR3 is CASSKVIRRLAGGETQYF. The CDR3 DNA reads as TGTGCCAGCAGCAAAGTGATTCGTAGACTAGCGGGAGGGGAGACCCAGTACTTC.

The rearrangement links TRBV27 to TRBJ2-7, with 8 bases that match TRBD1. CDR1 is MNHEY and CDR2 is SMNVEV in the germline V gene (reference sequence). The CDR3 is 16 residues long. V lost 6 bases, J lost 1 base, and 11 bases stayed unmatched. The CDR3 is CASSRTWDRSSYEQYF. For the CDR3, the DNA is TGTGCCAGCAGCAGGACCTGGGACAGGAGTTCCTACGAGCAGTACTTC.

This clone was recorded only once. The rearrangement uses TRBV5-1 and TRBJ2-1, with 7 bases lining up with TRBD2. The CDR3 loop spans 15 amino acids. J was trimmed by 3 bases and V by 1 base; bases with no gene match: 4. CDR1 is SGHRS and CDR2 is YFSETQ in the germline V gene. CDR3 sequence (DNA): TGCGCCAGCAGCTTGTATGCGGGAGACTACAATGAGCAGTTCTTC. This encodes CASSLYAGDYNEQFF.

The genes are TRBV7-8 and TRBJ1-1; D perhaps matches TRBD1 (5 bases). Trimming pared 0 bases from V and 2 bases from J, leaving 10 bases between. Germline V lookup: CDR1 SGHVS, CDR2 FQNEAQ. The CDR3 totals 15 residues. Here the CDR3 reads CASSLAGQANTEAFF. The DNA of the CDR3 is TGTGCCAGCAGCTTAGCGGGGCAGGCCAACACTGAAGCTTTCTTT.

The rearrangement links TRBV19 to TRBJ2-1; tentatively, D is TRBD2 (5 bases). V was clipped by 6 bases and J by 6 bases, with 18 bases between them. Looked up from germline, CDR1 is LNHDA and CDR2 is SQIVND (reference sequence). This CDR3 has 15 amino acids. The CDR3 nucleotides read TGTGCCAGTAGCGAGCGGAACTCGTTTCCCAATGAGCAGTTCTTC. It specifies CASSERNSFPNEQFF.

This clone was picked up one time. The rearrangement links TRBV6-5 to TRBJ2-7, with D uncertain. Germline assignment: CDR1 MNHEY and CDR2 SVGAGI. V was clipped by 6 bases and J by 4 bases, with 7 bases between them. This CDR3 is built from 11 residues. The DNA for the CDR3 is TGTGCCAGCAGGTCTCTATACGAGCAGTACTTC. As protein: CASRSLYEQYF.

This clone was counted once. The chain uses TRBV28 and TRBJ2-7; 14 nucleotides agree with TRBD2. From germline, CDR1 is MDHEN and CDR2 SYDVKM. This CDR3 region has 15 residues. V lost 6 bases, J lost 2 bases, and 3 bases stayed unmatched. The CDR3 region has the DNA TGTGCCAGCAGCCCGGGACTAGCGGGAGCCTACGAGCAGTACTTC. Translated: CASSPGLAGAYEQYF.

The chain uses TRBV4-3 and TRBJ1-1, with 7 bases fitting TRBD1. From germline, CDR1 is LGHNA and CDR2 YSLEER. V lost 4 bases and J lost 0; bases outside the gene matches: 8. The CDR3 has 16 amino acids. The CDR3: CASSPGTALMNTEAFF. CDR3 coding DNA: TGCGCCAGCAGCCCCGGGACAGCCCTTATGAACACTGAAGCTTTCTTT.

The chain employs TRBV28 and TRBJ2-3; 12 bases are a match to TRBD2. CDR1 and CDR2 from the germline V gene are MDHEN and SYDVKM. The CDR3 covers 16 residues. V trimming: 2 bases; J trimming: 3 bases; junction bases outside the gene matches: 3. The CDR3 loop reads CASSLVLAGGTDTQYF. The CDR3 DNA reads TGTGCCAGCAGTTTAGTACTAGCGGGAGGAACAGATACGCAGTATTTT.

The chain is built from TRBV2 and TRBJ2-2; 7 nucleotides align to TRBD1. The trim removed 7 bases at V and 4 bases at J, leaving 9 bases unmatched. CDR1 and CDR2 (germline): SNHLY, FYNNEI. The CDR3 runs 15 residues. CDR3 loop: CASMKGAFGTGELFF. The CDR3 DNA reads as TGTGCCAGCATGAAGGGGGCATTTGGCACCGGGGAGCTGTTTTTT.

The chain is built from TRBV29-1 and TRBJ1-1, with D hard to call. This CDR3 spans 14 amino acids. Germline V lookup: CDR1 SQVTM, CDR2 ANQGSEA. With 3 bases removed from V and 4 bases from J, the gap between germline ends came to 15 bases. CDR3 nucleotide sequence: TGCAGCGTTGACCCCGGGAGGACCGTCACTGAAGCTTTCTTT. It is translated as CSVDPGRTVTEAFF.

This chain uses TRBV14 with TRBJ1-2; 7 bases are a match to TRBD1. CDR1 SGHDN and CDR2 FVKESK come from the germline V gene. V trimming: 6 bases; J trimming: 8 bases; junction bases outside the gene matches: 15. The CDR3 sequence is 15 residues long. CDR3 DNA sequence: TGTGCCAGCAGTCAATATATTCCCGGGACAGAAGGCTACACCTTC. Protein product: CASSQYIPGTEGYTF.

This chain links TRBV27 with TRBJ1-2, with TRBD1 identical over 8 bases. Germline V gives CDR1 MNHEY, CDR2 SMNVEV (reference sequence). CDR3 length: 14 residues. Trimming at V came to 4 bases and at J to 10 bases, leaving 11 bases not matched to a gene. DNA for the CDR3: TGTGCCAGCAGTTCGACAGGGGCTCCAGGACTCTACACCTTC. Amino acids: CASSSTGAPGLYTF.

The genes are TRBV7-9 and TRBJ1-2, with 7 bases that match TRBD1. The V segment lost 5 bases and the J segment 3 bases; nucleotides outside the gene matches: 9. CDR3 length: 15 amino acids. Germline CDR1 SEHNR, CDR2 FQNEAQ (reference sequence). CDR3 bases: TGTGCCAGCAGCGTTTCACCGGGACAGTACTATGGCTACACCTTC. Protein product: CASSVSPGQYYGYTF.

This chain joins TRBV2 and TRBJ2-5; tentative D call: TRBD1 (5 bases). The V gene's germline CDR1 is SNHLY and CDR2 FYNNEI. The CDR3 has 14 amino acids. Trimming stripped 3 bases from V and 3 bases from J, with 11 bases between. CDR3 sequence: CASSDAGNKETQYF. The CDR3 DNA is TGTGCCAGCAGTGACGCAGGGAATAAAGAGACCCAGTACTTC. Filled out from reference TRBV2 and TRBJ2-5, the complete variable domain reads EPEVTQTPSHQVTQMGQEVILRCVPISNHLYFYWYRQILGQKVEFLVSFYNNEISEKSEIFDDQFSVERPDGSNFTLKIRSTKLEDSAMYFCASSDAGNKETQYFGPGTRLLVL.

This clone was found a few times. The genes are TRBV29-1 and TRBJ1-1; D is undetermined. The V gene lost 6 bases and the J gene lost 1 base, with 15 bases spanning the gap. This CDR3 is 14 amino acids long. Germline CDR1 reads SQVTM; CDR2 reads ANQGSEA. DNA for the CDR3: TGCAGCGTCACCCGGAGGGAGAGGAACACTGAAGCTTTCTTT. As protein: CSVTRRERNTEAFF.

V is TRBV7-9 and J is TRBJ2-3, with D perhaps TRBD1 (5 bases). The germline V gene has CDR1 SEHNR and CDR2 FQNEAQ (reference sequence). The CDR3 covers 12 residues. V was trimmed by 5 bases and J by 6 bases, leaving 9 bases between them. The CDR3 region has the DNA TGTGCCAGCAGCGACAGTTGGGATACGCAGTATTTT. It specifies CASSDSWDTQYF.

This CDR3 reads CASSLMTGGTGNTIYF. The CDR3 DNA is TGTGCCAGCAGCTTAATGACAGGGGGCACTGGAAACACCATATATTTT. The chain recombines TRBV7-9 with TRBJ1-3, with 10 bases aligning to TRBD1. Germline CDR1 and CDR2: SEHNR and FQNEAQ (reference sequence). V shed 2 bases and J 2 bases; nucleotides not matched to a gene: 3. This CDR3 has 16 amino acids. The variable domain in full, with the rest retrieved from reference TRBV7-9 and TRBJ1-3, is DTGVSQNPRHKITKRGQNVTFRCDPISEHNRLYWYRQTLGQGPEFLTYFQNEAQLEKSRLLSDRFSAERPKGSFSTLEIQRTEQGDSAMYLCASSLMTGGTGNTIYFGEGSWLTVV.

The genes are TRBV11-2 and TRBJ1-2, with 10 bases that match TRBD1. Germline V CDR1 and CDR2: SGHAT, FQNNGV. V shed 2 bases, J shed 5 bases, and the junction held 11 bases outside the gene matches. The CDR3 totals 17 residues. CDR3 DNA: TGTGCCAGCAGCTTAAGCCCCTTGGGACAGGGGCATTATGGCTACACCTTC. Protein sequence: CASSLSPLGQGHYGYTF.

The chain carries TRBV10-3 and TRBJ1-3; D not certain. The CDR3 is 15 amino acids. Germline V lookup: CDR1 ENHRY, CDR2 SYGVKD. Trimming pared 3 bases from V and 0 bases from J, leaving 9 bases between. Here the CDR3 reads CAISDTVISGNTIYF. CDR3 nucleotide sequence: TGTGCCATCAGTGACACGGTCATCTCTGGAAACACCATATATTTT.

In the case of this clone: Compared with germline, one end of the junction differs, possibly owing to a read error. The chain carries TRBV5-1 and TRBJ2-5; D gene unclear. Germline CDR1 is SGHRS and CDR2 is YFSETQ. The CDR3 contains 14 residues. CDR3 residues: CANSLFEPQETQYF. As DNA, the CDR3 is TGCGCCAACAGCTTGTTTGAGCCTCAAGAGACCCAGTACTTC.

The genes are TRBV9 and TRBJ2-7; D uncertain. The CDR3 covers 13 residues. V was shortened by 2 bases and J by 2 bases, with 8 bases between the two germline ends. Germline loops: CDR1 SGDLS, CDR2 YYNGEE. Here the CDR3 DNA reads TGTGCCAGCAGCGTCGATAGCCCCTACGAGCAGTACTTC. Translating gives CASSVDSPYEQYF. The variable domain in full, completed from reference TRBV9 and TRBJ2-7, reads DSGVTQTPKHLITATGQRVTLRCSPRSGDLSVYWYQQSLDQGLQFLIQYYNGEERAKGNILERFSAQQFPDLHSELNLSSLELGDSALYFCASSVDSPYEQYFGPGTRLTVT.

This chain connects TRBV28 to TRBJ2-7; TRBD1 might be the D (6 bases). The CDR3 is made up of 14 amino acids. Germline V gene sequence: CDR1 MDHEN, CDR2 SYDVKM. The ends were cut back, 5 bases at V and 3 bases at J, with 14 bases in the middle. This CDR3 is CASSMSGTIYEQYF. CDR3 sequence (DNA): TGTGCCAGCAGTATGTCCGGGACAATCTACGAGCAGTACTTC.

The gene calls are TRBV7-2 and TRBJ2-7; 7 bases align to TRBD2. Germline CDR1 SGHTA, CDR2 FQGNSA. The V and J ends lost 5 bases and 3 bases, in that order; junction bases with no gene match: 10. CDR3 size: 15 residues. CDR3 region: CASSLDSGGFYEQYF. The CDR3 DNA sequence: TGTGCCAGCAGCCTCGATTCGGGGGGTTTCTACGAGCAGTACTTC.